The 23 T cell receptor beta chains presented below share a single source sample, sequenced in a study of blood T cell repertoires in COVID-19. Sequencing was performed with immunoSEQ multiplex PCR; in TCRdb, only in-frame clones are kept and a portion is missing. The table has roughly 130,000 clones, around 87% seen once. The specimen sequenced was peripheral blood. These receptors came from a woman aged 60-75 years with acute or convalescent COVID-19.

The chain combines TRBV5-4 with TRBJ1-6, with D possibly TRBD1 on 5 matching bases. Germline V CDR1 and CDR2: SGHNT, YYREEE (reference sequence). V was trimmed by 2 bases and J by 10 bases, leaving 13 bases between them. The CDR3 has 14 residues. CDR3 sequence (DNA): TGTGCCAGCAGCTTTTTTGGGGGAGGATCACCCCTCCACTTT. It is translated as CASSFFGGGSPLHF.

This clone was observed once. The V call is TRBV5-1, the J call TRBJ1-1; D unresolved. V was cut by 0 bases and J by 6 bases, with 9 bases left in between. This CDR3 has 13 residues. Per the germline V gene, CDR1 is SGHRS and CDR2 is YFSETQ. The CDR3 nucleotides are TGCGCCAGCAGCTTGGACGTCCAGGCTGAAGCTTTCTTT. It encodes CASSLDVQAEAFF.

The chain is built from TRBV7-9 and TRBJ2-7; TRBD1 might be the D (6 bases). The V end was cut by 1 base, the J end by 3 bases, with 16 bases between. This CDR3 has 16 amino acids. Looked up from germline, CDR1 is SEHNR and CDR2 is FQNEAQ (reference sequence). The CDR3 sequence is CASSLVGTGKYYEQYF. The CDR3 bases are TGTGCCAGCAGCTTAGTCGGTACAGGGAAATACTACGAGCAGTACTTC.

This CDR3 is CASNGRSTGELFF. The CDR3 region has the DNA TGTGCCAGTAACGGGAGGAGCACCGGGGAGCTGTTTTTT. V is TRBV19 and J is TRBJ2-2; 7 bases match TRBD2. This CDR3 region has 13 residues. The trim removed 7 bases at V and 4 bases at J, leaving 3 bases unmatched. Germline V gene data show CDR1 as LNHDA and CDR2 as SQIVND (reference sequence).

This sequence joins TRBV19 and TRBJ2-3; 9 bases are a match to TRBD1. CDR3 length: 18 residues. After removal of 0 bases from V and 5 bases from J, the junction contained 12 bases not matched to a gene. Germline assignment: CDR1 LNHDA and CDR2 SQIVND (reference sequence). CDR3 in DNA: TGTGCCAGTAGTATAGAGACCGGGACAGGGAACGCCCTAGATACGCAGTATTTT. Translating gives CASSIETGTGNALDTQYF.

As to this clone: Compared with germline, one end of the junction differs, possibly owing to a read error. This chain links TRBV7-3 with TRBJ2-7; D uncertain. CDR3 length: 13 amino acids. Germline V CDR1 and CDR2: SGHTA, FQGTGA. The CDR3 here is CASSLSRDSHIHF. The CDR3 DNA reads TGTGCCAGCAGCTTAAGCCGCGACTCCCACATCCACTTC.

DNA for the CDR3: TGTGCCAGCAGTCGGGACAGAGTGAACACTGAAGCTTTCTTT. Amino acid sequence: CASSRDRVNTEAFF. V and J are TRBV6-5 and TRBJ1-1; TRBD1 matches 7 bases. J lost 0 bases, V lost 5 bases, and 3 bases had no gene match. The germline V gene has CDR1 MNHEY and CDR2 SVGAGI. This CDR3 spans 14 amino acids.

A few counts support this clone. The V gene is TRBV5-1, the J gene TRBJ2-3; D might be TRBD1 (6 bases). This CDR3 spans 15 amino acids. Germline assignment: CDR1 SGHRS and CDR2 YFSETQ. The V end lost 4 bases, the J end lost 8 bases, and 20 bases lay between the germline ends. As DNA, the CDR3 is TGCGCCAGCAGCGGGGGTCAACCGGGACAAGGTACGCAGTATTTT. Protein sequence: CASSGGQPGQGTQYF.

V is TRBV19 and J is TRBJ1-2; D possibly corresponds to TRBD1 (6 bases). Germline V lookup: CDR1 LNHDA, CDR2 SQIVND (reference sequence). The germline V and J ends were trimmed by 3 bases and 4 bases, with 18 bases remaining between them. The CDR3 runs 16 residues. The CDR3 sequence is CASSMTYDRRFYGYTF. The CDR3 nucleotides are TGTGCCAGTAGTATGACTTACGACAGGAGATTCTATGGCTACACCTTC.

This clone was detected only once. J is TRBJ2-1 and V is TRBV7-9; 9 bases agree with TRBD2. Germline trimming cut 1 base from V and 7 bases from J; bases unmatched to any gene: 5. Germline CDR1 is SEHNR and CDR2 is FQNEAQ (reference sequence). The CDR3 runs 15 residues. This chain's CDR3 is CASSLGSSGTNEQFF. Written as DNA, the CDR3 is TGTGCCAGCAGCTTAGGGTCTAGCGGGACGAATGAGCAGTTCTTC.

The chain is built from TRBV5-1 and TRBJ1-5, with 7 bases fitting TRBD1. J gave up 2 bases and V 0 bases, and 5 bases lay outside the gene matches. CDR1 SGHRS and CDR2 YFSETQ come from the germline V gene. This CDR3 is 16 amino acids long. CDR3 nucleotide sequence: TGCGCCAGCAGCTTGGGGCCTACAGGGGGCAATCAGCCCCAGCATTTT. It yields the protein CASSLGPTGGNQPQHF. The variable domain in full, completed from reference TRBV5-1 and TRBJ1-5, reads KAGVTQTPRYLIKTRGQQVTLSCSPISGHRSVSWYQQTPGQGLQFLFEYFSETQRNKGNFPGRFSGRQFSNSRSEMNVSTLELGDSALYLCASSLGPTGGNQPQHFGDGTRLSIL.

The chain has TRBV9 and TRBJ2-1, with D possibly matching TRBD1 (5 bases). Deletions cut 2 bases from V and 6 bases from J, with 15 bases between. The V gene's germline CDR1 is SGDLS and CDR2 YYNGEE. The CDR3 contains 15 residues. The CDR3 coding sequence is TGTGCCAGCAGCGTCGGGCAGGGAAGGATCAATGAGCAGTTCTTC. Amino acids: CASSVGQGRINEQFF.

The chain employs TRBV7-9 and TRBJ2-3; 7 bases are a match to TRBD1. This CDR3 is built from 16 residues. Trimming cost V 3 bases and J 4 bases; bases outside gene matches: 10. Germline V gene lookup returns CDR1 SEHNR and CDR2 FQNEAQ (reference sequence). The CDR3 loop is CASSFGRGRTADTQYF. The CDR3 DNA follows: TGTGCCAGCAGCTTTGGTAGGGGGCGTACTGCAGATACGCAGTATTTT. Complete variable domain (other parts from reference TRBV7-9 and TRBJ2-3): DTGVSQNPRHKITKRGQNVTFRCDPISEHNRLYWYRQTLGQGPEFLTYFQNEAQLEKSRLLSDRFSAERPKGSFSTLEIQRTEQGDSAMYLCASSFGRGRTADTQYFGPGTRLTVL.

This clone was detected a few times. The chain combines TRBV19 with TRBJ2-7; the match to TRBD2 covers 14 bases. This CDR3 has 16 residues. In germline, CDR1 is LNHDA, CDR2 SQIVND (reference sequence). V gave up 4 bases and J gave up 3 bases; unmatched junction bases: 5. CDR3 in amino acids: CASSTGTSGRSYEQYF. CDR3 in DNA: TGTGCCAGTAGTACCGGGACTAGCGGGAGAAGCTACGAGCAGTACTTC.

This sequence joins TRBV3-1 (or the pseudogene TRBV3-2) and TRBJ2-1; D is unresolved. The CDR3 loop spans 11 amino acids. Trimming removed 4 bases from V and 5 bases from J, with 3 bases in between. Germline values: CDR1 LGHDT, CDR2 YNNKEL (reference sequence). The chain's CDR3 is CASSLNNEQFF. The DNA of the CDR3 is TGTGCCAGCAGCCTCAACAATGAGCAGTTCTTC.

The chain joins TRBV10-2 to TRBJ2-7, with TRBD2 matching over 7 bases. The length of the CDR3 is 13 residues. CDR1 is WSHSY and CDR2 is SAAADI in the germline V gene. V shed 6 bases and J 4 bases; nucleotides not matched to a gene: 6. CDR3 nucleotides: TGCGCCAGCAGGGCTAGCGGATTTTACGAGCAGTACGTC. Protein: CASRASGFYEQYV.

This clone came up once. The V call is TRBV6-5, the J call TRBJ1-1, with 8 bases fitting TRBD1. The germline CDR1 and CDR2 sequences are MNHEY and SVGAGI. With 1 base clipped from V and 4 bases from J, the junction kept 5 bases outside the gene matches. The CDR3 is 15 amino acids. The CDR3 DNA reads as TGTGCCAGCAGTTACTTCGGACAGGGAGTCACTGAAGCTTTCTTT. This encodes CASSYFGQGVTEAFF.

This clone was picked up a small number of times. The chain uses TRBV5-4 and TRBJ2-3; 9 bases line up with TRBD2. This CDR3 region has 19 residues. The J segment lost 4 bases and the V segment lost 1 base, leaving 16 bases of the junction unmatched. Germline-derived CDR1 and CDR2 are SGHNT and YYREEE (reference sequence). The CDR3 region has the DNA TGTGCCAGCAGCTTGCCCTTCAGCCTCAGCGGGAGGCTCCCAGATACGCAGTATTTT. Translating it yields CASSLPFSLSGRLPDTQYF.

This chain joins TRBV10-3 and TRBJ1-1, with 9 bases that match TRBD1. With 10 bases clipped from V and 8 bases from J, the junction kept 11 bases outside the gene matches. This CDR3 is built from 13 residues. Germline V CDR1 and CDR2: ENHRY, SYGVKD. The CDR3 region is CATGRTGELEAFF. The DNA of the CDR3 is TGTGCCACCGGGAGGACAGGGGAGTTGGAAGCTTTCTTT.

V and J are TRBV15 and TRBJ1-1; D ambiguous. The CDR3 runs 14 residues. Between the trimmed V and J ends, which lost 8 bases and 5 bases, there was a span of 18 bases. Germline loops: CDR1 LNHNV, CDR2 YYDKDF (reference sequence). CDR3 in DNA: TGTGCCACCCGTCTTACGGGGTCCGGAACTGAAGCTTTCTTT. As protein: CATRLTGSGTEAFF. Full variable domain (missing parts from reference TRBV15 and TRBJ1-1): DAMVIQNPRYQVTQFGKPVTLSCSQTLNHNVMYWYQQKSSQAPKLLFHYYDKDFNNEADTPDNFQSRRPNTSFCFLDIRSPGLGDTAMYLCATRLTGSGTEAFFGQGTRLTVV.

This clone showed up just a few times. The chain carries TRBV18 and TRBJ1-1, with D maybe TRBD1 (5 bases). Germline V gene sequence: CDR1 KGHSH, CDR2 LQKENI. The CDR3 has 14 amino acids. Deletions cut 4 bases from V and 1 base from J, with 10 bases between. The CDR3 DNA is TGTGCCAGCTCACTGGGCCAGGGGAACACTGAAGCTTTCTTT. This gives the protein CASSLGQGNTEAFF.

The rearrangement links TRBV24-1 to TRBJ2-2; 7 nucleotides line up with TRBD2. V was clipped by 7 bases and J by 4 bases; unmatched bases: 8. The CDR3 totals 15 residues. The germline CDR1 and CDR2 sequences are KGHDR and SFDVKD. The CDR3, as DNA: TGTGCCACCAGAAGCGGGACCCGGGGCACCGGGGAGCTGTTTTTT. This encodes CATRSGTRGTGELFF.

V usage is TRBV29-1 and J usage is TRBJ1-1, with D tentatively TRBD1 (6 bases). The CDR3 sequence is 11 residues long. Germline loops: CDR1 SQVTM, CDR2 ANQGSEA. Trimming pared 4 bases from V and 3 bases from J, leaving 6 bases between. The CDR3 spells CSVGGHTEAFF. In DNA, the CDR3 is TGCAGCGTTGGGGGGCACACTGAAGCTTTCTTT.